Listed below are T cell receptor beta chains from one sample, sequenced in a study of OX40 agonist ivuxolimab in advanced cancers. This table comes from immunoSEQ multiplex PCR, and its TCRdb copy is limited to in-frame clones, with some not included. This repertoire shows some 76,000 clones, 84% found once; its top ten account for around 7.5%. Source: CD4+ or CD8+ T cells sorted from blood, taken in a trial of the OX40 agonist ivuxolimab. These receptors were obtained from an adult with an advanced solid tumor such as melanoma, head and neck, liver or kidney cancer. Both conserved end residues are part of each CDR3. A D gene is named only where the DNA matches it firmly. The listing skips clone size in some rows; elsewhere it reads once, few, many or a size class.

d_gene	v_gene	j_gene	abundance	CDR3nt	CDR3aa
.	TRBV5-4	TRBJ2-3	.	TGTGCCAGCACCATCCGATGGGGGGCCGCAGATACGCAGTATTTT	CASTIRWGAADTQYF
.	TRBV11-3	TRBJ1-2	.	TGTGCCAGCAGCTTATCGGCTTGGGGCTACACCTTC	CASSLSAWGYTF
.	TRBV7-9	TRBJ1-2	few	TGTGCCAGCAGCTTCCACGGCGCCAACTATGGCTACACCTTC	CASSFHGANYGYTF
TRBD2	TRBV6-6	TRBJ2-1	.	TGTGCCAGCAGTCGACTAGCGGGAGAGCAGTTCTTC	CASSRLAGEQFF
.	TRBV5-1	TRBJ1-5	.	TGCGCCAGCAGCTTGGCCTCAGGGTTGAATCAGCCCCAGCATTTT	CASSLASGLNQPQHF
TRBD1	TRBV5-1	TRBJ2-7	.	TGCGCCAGCAGCTTGGCCGGGGACAGGGGGGTCCACGAGCAGTACTTC	CASSLAGDRGVHEQYF
TRBD2	TRBV9	TRBJ2-4	.	TGTGCCAGCAGCGAGACTAGCGGGGGGGCGGACATTCAGTACTTC	CASSETSGGADIQYF
.	TRBV7-9	TRBJ1-1	.	TGTGCCAGCAGCCCGATCCGGGAGGCGGGAGCTTTCTTT	CASSPIREAGAFF
.	TRBV27	TRBJ2-6	once	TGTGCCAGCAGTTACAGCGACTCTGGGGCCAACGTCCTGACTTTC	CASSYSDSGANVLTF
.	TRBV29-1	TRBJ1-1	few	TGCAGCGGCCGGGACATGGAGAACACTGAAGCTTTCTTT	CSGRDMENTEAFF
.	TRBV6-6	TRBJ2-1	.	TGTGCCAGCAGCTCGCAGGGGAGATCCTACAATGAGCAGTTCTTC	CASSSQGRSYNEQFF
.	TRBV5-1	TRBJ2-3	.	TGCGCCAGCAGCTTGGGTGATACGCAGTATTTT	CASSLGDTQYF
TRBD1	TRBV29-1	TRBJ1-2	.	TGCAGCGTCCACCCGAGGGGGCAAGGCTATGGCTACACCTTC	CSVHPRGQGYGYTF
.	TRBV6-5	TRBJ1-2	few	TGTGCCAGCAGGGGGCACGATCAAGTTGGCTACACCTTC	CASRGHDQVGYTF
TRBD1	TRBV10-3	TRBJ1-1	.	TGTGCCATCAGCCCTGATGGACAGGTCGCCAAAGCTTTCTTT	CAISPDGQVAKAFF
.	TRBV15	TRBJ1-1	.	TGTGCCACCAGCAGAGGGGGTAGCGATCCTGAAGCTTTCTTT	CATSRGGSDPEAFF
.	TRBV7-8	TRBJ1-3	.	TGTGCCAGCAGCTTAGAACAGTCCGACTCTGGAAACACCATATATTTT	CASSLEQSDSGNTIYF
TRBD1	TRBV5-4	TRBJ2-1	.	TGTGCCAGCAGCGTGGGACAGGGGCGTTACAATGAGCAGTTCTTC	CASSVGQGRYNEQFF
TRBD2	TRBV4-3	TRBJ2-1	.	TGCGCCAGCAGCCAAGGAGGATCTAGCGGGGACCATGAGCAGTTCTTC	CASSQGGSSGDHEQFF
.	TRBV4-3	TRBJ2-7	.	TGCGCCAGCAGCCAAGATCAGTCAGGGACCTACGAGCAGTACTTC	CASSQDQSGTYEQYF
.	TRBV29-1	TRBJ1-2	.	TGCAGCGTTGAAAGCCTGGTGGGCTACACCTTC	CSVESLVGYTF
.	TRBV10-3	TRBJ1-2	.	TGTGCCATCAGGGATCCCGACGGAATAAACTATGGCTACACCTTC	CAIRDPDGINYGYTF
.	TRBV7-3	TRBJ1-1	.	TGTGCCAGCAGCCTCGGGACTAACACTGAAGCTTTCTTT	CASSLGTNTEAFF
.	TRBV20-1	TRBJ2-5	.	TGCAGTGCCGTACTAGAGGAGACCCAGTACTTC	CSAVLEETQYF
.	TRBV6-5	TRBJ1-1	.	TGTGCCAGCAGTTACTCCACGGGAGGGGACACTGAAGCTTTCTTT	CASSYSTGGDTEAFF
TRBD1	TRBV5-4	TRBJ2-2	.	TGTGCCAGCAGCGGCCATGGACAGGCCCTTCAACCCGGGGAGCTGTTTTTT	CASSGHGQALQPGELFF
TRBD1	TRBV18	TRBJ2-1	.	TGTGCCAGCTTCTCCCGACAGGGGGGTGAGCAGTTCTTC	CASFSRQGGEQFF